This T cell receptor beta chain is from a study of T cells after yellow fever vaccination. Study at large: The authors prepared low-cell-number fractions using SMART-Seq v4 Ultra Low Input.

Comments on this clonotype: Its antigen is not identified.

Via MiXCR, TCRdb re-called the 5' RACE reads, giving one row per CDR3 protein. There are approximately 550,000 distinct CDR3 sequences in the sample; over 15% occur only once, and 14% lies in the top ten. Study-wide findings and caveats: Although the secondary response was weaker, it peaked faster, at day 5 versus 15. FACS-sorted repertoires could harbor abundant contaminating bulk-population clonotypes. Post-booster repertoires again held most primary-vaccination clones (about 96% CD4, over 80% CD8).

The CDR3 extends over 15 amino acids. CDR1 and CDR2 from the germline V gene are DFQATT and SNEGSKA (reference sequence). V lost 5 bases to trimming and J lost 5 bases; unmatched junction nucleotides: 12. The sequence was obtained from a man aged 30 to 45 who received the YFV17D yellow fever vaccine. Material: PBMCs, obtained 15 days after the yellow fever booster vaccination. This rearrangement joins TRBV20-1 to TRBJ2-7; 10 bases match TRBD2. CDR3 DNA: TGCAGTGCTCCTCCCCAGACTAGCGGGTTTAACGAGCAGTACTTC. Translation gives CSAPPQTSGFNEQYF.